The 5 T cell receptor beta chains in this list originate from one sample, sequenced in a study of cytomegalovirus exposure and HLA in healthy donors (dated by TCRdb to about 2017). Libraries were built with the immunoSEQ multiplex PCR assay. For the multiplex PCR, a mixture combining 60 forward primers for TCR Vbeta segments and 13 reverse primers for TCR Jbeta segments was used. TCRdb took this table from immuneACCESS and kept in-frame rearrangements with V and J called. Such tables lack part of the clones; where checked against another copy, unresolved V genes explain under half of the gap, and the rest is unexplained. The table held for this sample gives 110,000 to 150,000 clones. The ten largest clones add up to about 0.96% of the sample. Sequenced sample: PBMCs. Receptor source: a male donor in good health and CMV-seronegative.

The chain links TRBV6-5 to TRBJ1-1; D unclear. CDR3 length: 14 residues. V lost 2 bases to trimming and J lost 1 base, with 8 bases between them. The germline CDR1 and CDR2 sequences are MNHEY and SVGAGI. The CDR3 sequence is CASSYRQANTEAFF. CDR3 DNA sequence: TGTGCCAGCAGTTACAGGCAGGCGAACACTGAAGCTTTCTTT.

This chain uses TRBV5-1 with TRBJ2-7, with D uncertain. The length of the CDR3 is 16 residues. Germline V gene sequence: CDR1 SGHRS, CDR2 YFSETQ. Trimming left V 0 bases short and J 2 bases short, with 15 bases between. CDR3 sequence reads: CASSLGSGRTTYEQYF. DNA of the CDR3: TGCGCCAGCAGCTTGGGCAGTGGCCGAACTACCTACGAGCAGTACTTC.

The CDR3 region has the DNA TGTGCCAGCAGCTTGGTGGGGGGGACGGGGGAGACCTACGAGCAGTACTTC. Translating gives CASSLVGGTGETYEQYF. The chain is built from TRBV5-6 and TRBJ2-5, with 7 bases that match TRBD2. The end of the DNA aligns better with TRBJ2-7, so the J call may be wrong. The CDR3 sequence is 17 residues long. The germline V gene encodes CDR1 SGHDT and CDR2 YYEEEE.

The V and J genes are TRBV19 and TRBJ1-5; perhaps TRBD1 as D (6 bases). Trimming shortened V by 10 bases and J by 1 base, and 17 bases separated the two germline ends. The CDR3 is 15 residues long. Per the germline V gene, CDR1 is LNHDA and CDR2 is SQIVND (reference sequence). The CDR3 reads CATLPQGMSNQPQHF. The CDR3 DNA is TGTGCCACCCTCCCCCAGGGGATGAGCAATCAGCCCCAGCATTTT.

This chain joins TRBV7-9 and TRBJ1-2; D not resolved. The CDR3 runs to 14 residues. Germline values: CDR1 SEHNR, CDR2 FQNEAQ (reference sequence). With 1 base removed from V and 4 bases from J, the gap between germline ends came to 10 bases. The CDR3 sequence is CASSLEVTVYGYTF. The CDR3 nucleotides are TGTGCCAGCAGCTTAGAAGTAACGGTCTATGGCTACACCTTC.